Presented here are 14 T cell receptor beta chains from one specimen sequenced in a study of blood T cell repertoires in COVID-19. Using immunoSEQ multiplex PCR, the repertoire was profiled, and TCRdb retains in-frame clones only, with some absent. Among 250,000 or so clones listed, roughly nine tenths were seen once. The specimen was peripheral blood. These receptors all come from a man aged 55 to 69 with acute or convalescent COVID-19.

The chain uses TRBV18 and TRBJ2-6; tentative D call: TRBD1 (5 bases). The germline V gene has CDR1 KGHSH and CDR2 LQKENI. The CDR3 consists of 15 residues. Trimming left V 6 bases short and J 2 bases short, with 11 bases between. CDR3 in DNA: TGTGCCAGCTCCCAAGGGGTAGCTGGGGCCAACGTCCTGACTTTC. This translates into CASSQGVAGANVLTF.

The chain joins TRBV12-5 to TRBJ2-6; 7 positions agree with TRBD1. The V segment lost 5 bases and the J segment 4 bases; nucleotides outside the gene matches: 8. Germline assignment: CDR1 LGHNT and CDR2 FRNRAP. CDR3 size: 16 residues. CDR3 DNA: TGTGCTAGTGGTCCGGACAGGACGAACGGGGCCAACGTCCTGACTTTC. Its translation is CASGPDRTNGANVLTF. Drawing the rest from reference TRBV12-5 and TRBJ2-6, the complete variable domain is DARVTQTPRHKVTEMGQEVTMRCQPILGHNTVFWYRQTMMQGLELLAYFRNRAPLDDSGMPKDRFSAEMPDATLATLKIQPSEPRDSAVYFCASGPDRTNGANVLTFGAGSRLTVL.

The rearrangement links TRBV6-5 to TRBJ2-7; D is possibly TRBD2 (5 bases). This CDR3 region has 12 residues. CDR1 and CDR2 (germline): MNHEY, SVGAGI. Trimming removed 8 bases from V and 3 bases from J, with 11 bases in between. As DNA, the CDR3 is TGTGCCAGCCCATTCCGGGACTACGAGCAGTACTTC. Protein sequence: CASPFRDYEQYF.

V usage is TRBV11-3 and J usage is TRBJ2-7; D unresolved. CDR3 length: 12 residues. Germline CDR1 is SGHNT and CDR2 is YENEEA. Trimming cost V 1 base and J 3 bases, with 4 bases left between them. The CDR3 nucleotides are TGTGCCAGCAGCTTAGTTATCTACGAGCAGTACTTC. Translated: CASSLVIYEQYF.

This clone was seen a single time. This chain joins TRBV6-5 and TRBJ2-7; D is unresolved. Germline-derived CDR1 and CDR2 are MNHEY and SVGAGI. The length of the CDR3 is 10 residues. Trimming removed 6 bases from V and 3 bases from J, with 3 bases in between. CDR3 DNA: TGTGCCAGCAGCCACTACGAGCAGTACTTC. Its translation is CASSHYEQYF.

This chain joins TRBV10-3 and TRBJ2-1; 12 bases align to TRBD2. J was trimmed by 10 bases and V by 7 bases; bases with no gene match: 11. The CDR3 length is 15 residues. Per the germline V gene, CDR1 is ENHRY and CDR2 is SYGVKD. The CDR3 protein is CAIKKSSGRAEEQFF. As DNA, the CDR3 is TGTGCCATCAAAAAGTCTAGCGGGAGGGCCGAAGAGCAGTTCTTC.

The DNA for the CDR3 is TGTGCCAGCAGCCAAGACCCAAGTTTTCGGCAGCCCCAGCATTTT. Its translation is CASSQDPSFRQPQHF. The chain uses TRBV3-1 (or the pseudogene TRBV3-2) and TRBJ1-5; no clear D. The CDR3 runs 15 residues. The V gene lost 0 bases and the J gene lost 7 bases, with 13 bases spanning the gap. Germline CDR1 is LGHDT and CDR2 is YNNKEL (reference sequence).

V usage is TRBV27 and J usage is TRBJ1-2; weak D call: TRBD1 (5 bases). Germline CDR1 MNHEY, CDR2 SMNVEV (reference sequence). Trimming removed 2 bases at V and 0 bases at J, with 10 bases between. The CDR3 is 15 residues long. CDR3 amino acids: CASSLQGRANYGYTF. CDR3 sequence (DNA): TGTGCCAGCAGTTTACAGGGCAGAGCTAACTATGGCTACACCTTC.

This chain's CDR3 is CASSPTPPSYEQYF. CDR3 DNA sequence: TGTGCCAGCAGCCCGACTCCCCCGTCCTACGAGCAGTACTTC. The chain uses TRBV7-9 and TRBJ2-7; D ambiguous. The V gene's germline CDR1 is SEHNR and CDR2 FQNEAQ (reference sequence). The V gene lost 5 bases and the J gene lost 1 base, with 12 bases spanning the gap. The CDR3 extends over 14 amino acids.

V is TRBV6-2 or TRBV6-3 and J is TRBJ1-5; TRBD1 is a possible D gene (5 bases). Germline CDR1 MNHEY, CDR2 SVGEGT. The CDR3 is 16 residues long. Trimming left V 5 bases short and J 0 bases short, with 14 bases between. CDR3 loop: CASSLAGLVSNQPQHF. CDR3 sequence (DNA): TGTGCCAGCAGTCTCGCAGGGCTCGTTAGCAATCAGCCCCAGCATTTT.

The V call is TRBV30, the J call TRBJ2-7, with D perhaps matching TRBD1 (6 bases). This CDR3 has 16 residues. CDR1 and CDR2 from the germline V gene are GTSNPN and SVGIG (reference sequence). The germline V and J ends were trimmed by 0 bases and 0 bases, with 15 bases remaining between them. For the CDR3, the DNA is TGTGCCTGGAGTGTATGGGGGCCTAGAAGCTCCTACGAGCAGTACTTC. It yields the protein CAWSVWGPRSSYEQYF.

This chain joins TRBV7-2 and TRBJ1-2; the D gene is possibly TRBD1 (5 bases). The ends were cut back, 5 bases at V and 5 bases at J, with 15 bases in the middle. Per the germline V gene, CDR1 is SGHTA and CDR2 is FQGNSA. This CDR3 has 14 amino acids. CDR3 coding DNA: TGTGCCAGCAGCCCCGGGGGGGTTCGGTATGGCTACACCTTC. Translating gives CASSPGGVRYGYTF.

This chain uses TRBV10-3 with TRBJ2-7; the D gene is possibly TRBD2 (5 bases). Germline-derived CDR1 and CDR2 are ENHRY and SYGVKD. This CDR3 is built from 11 residues. V lost 10 bases and J 5 bases, leaving 12 bases between the germline ends. Written as DNA, the CDR3 is TGTGCCACCGGACTCGGTAACGAGCAGTACTTC. Protein: CATGLGNEQYF.

The DNA for the CDR3 is TGTGCCAGCAGTGAAGCCCCGGGTCGTCCTAAGGAGCAGTACTTC. This codes for CASSEAPGRPKEQYF. The rearrangement uses TRBV2 and TRBJ2-7; D unresolved. The CDR3 consists of 15 residues. Deletions cut 0 bases from V and 7 bases from J, with 16 bases between. Per the germline V gene, CDR1 is SNHLY and CDR2 is FYNNEI.